The 29 T cell receptor beta chains below were found in one sample sequenced in a study of blood T cell repertoires in COVID-19. Here immunoSEQ multiplex PCR was the method, and the copy in TCRdb shows in-frame clones only, minus some. The sample records some 230,000 clones, approximately 84% being singletons. Sequencing was carried out using PBMCs or T cells enriched from blood (not recorded which). Source of these receptors: a man aged 35-49 years who had recovered from COVID-19.

The J gene is TRBJ1-4, the V gene TRBV30; D perhaps matches TRBD1 (6 bases). Trimming removed 4 bases from V and 11 bases from J, with 14 bases in between. The CDR3 runs 12 residues. Germline lookup yields CDR1 GTSNPN and CDR2 SVGIG (reference sequence). As DNA, the CDR3 is TGTGCCTGGACAGGGGTGTCAGAGAAACTGTTTTTT. It is translated as CAWTGVSEKLFF.

The chain links TRBV5-1 to TRBJ2-5, with D possibly TRBD2 on 6 matching bases. Germline values: CDR1 SGHRS, CDR2 YFSETQ. The CDR3 length is 15 residues. V gave up 1 base and J gave up 5 bases, with 15 bases separating them. CDR3 in DNA: TGCGCCAGCAGCTTGAGGAGGGGCCTACAGGAGACCCAGTACTTC. It is translated as CASSLRRGLQETQYF.

This clone was seen only once. V gene TRBV7-3 combines with J gene TRBJ1-1; D gene unclear. The CDR3 loop spans 13 amino acids. CDR1 SGHTA and CDR2 FQGTGA come from the germline V gene. Trimming left V 2 bases short and J 10 bases short, with 14 bases between. The CDR3 nucleotides read TGTGCCAGCAGCTTACCGGGGAGGGTCGCAGCTTTCTTT. Its translation: CASSLPGRVAAFF.

J is TRBJ2-4 and V is TRBV18; 7 bases align to TRBD1. V trimming: 5 bases; J trimming: 3 bases; junction bases outside the gene matches: 4. CDR1 and CDR2 from the germline V gene are KGHSH and LQKENI. CDR3 length: 14 residues. The CDR3 spells CASSDRVDKNIQYF. In DNA form, the CDR3 reads TGTGCCAGCTCAGACAGGGTAGACAAAAACATTCAGTACTTC.

This rearrangement joins TRBV14 to TRBJ2-2, with D perhaps matching TRBD1 (6 bases). Germline V gives CDR1 SGHDN, CDR2 FVKESK. The CDR3 covers 17 residues. V lost 1 base and J 3 bases, leaving 15 bases between the germline ends. CDR3 residues: CASSQATGSEYTGELFF. CDR3 bases: TGTGCCAGCAGCCAAGCGACAGGTTCGGAGTACACCGGGGAGCTGTTTTTT.

The rearrangement uses TRBV5-1 and TRBJ2-5; TRBD2 matches 13 bases. Trimming took 5 bases from V and 9 from J; bases not matched to a gene: 28. CDR3 length equals 21 residues. Germline lookup yields CDR1 SGHRS and CDR2 YFSETQ. The CDR3, as DNA: TGCGCCAGCAGTCAACAGGGAGTACGTAGGACTAGCGGGAGCGGTGCTGGTTCCCAGTACTTC. It is translated as CASSQQGVRRTSGSGAGSQYF.

The genes are TRBV30 and TRBJ2-5; 11 bases match TRBD2. This CDR3 contains 17 residues. Germline assignment: CDR1 GTSNPN and CDR2 SVGIG (reference sequence). Losses at the gene ends were 2 bases for V and 5 bases for J; bases not matched to a gene: 13. The CDR3 loop is CAWSSWGSGGAGETQYF. DNA of the CDR3: TGTGCCTGGAGTTCGTGGGGTAGCGGGGGGGCCGGTGAGACCCAGTACTTC.

V and J are TRBV28 and TRBJ1-2; 7 bases are shared with TRBD1. Trimming at V came to 2 bases and at J to 6 bases, leaving 6 bases not matched to a gene. CDR3 size: 14 residues. Germline lookup yields CDR1 MDHEN and CDR2 SYDVKM. The CDR3 protein is CASSLAQGSDGYTF. In DNA form, the CDR3 reads TGTGCCAGCAGTTTAGCACAGGGGAGCGATGGCTACACCTTC.

The rearrangement uses TRBV5-4 and TRBJ1-3; tentatively, D is TRBD1 (5 bases). Trimming removed 1 base at V and 2 bases at J, with 16 bases between. The CDR3 has 17 amino acids. Germline V CDR1 and CDR2: SGHNT, YYREEE (reference sequence). The CDR3 region is CASSLRQGASPGNTIYF. For the CDR3, the DNA is TGTGCCAGCAGCTTGAGGCAGGGTGCATCCCCTGGAAACACCATATATTTT. Full variable domain (outside the CDR3, taken from reference TRBV5-4 and TRBJ1-3): ETGVTQSPTHLIKTRGQQVTLRCSSQSGHNTVSWYQQALGQGPQFIFQYYREEENGRGNFPPRFSGLQFPNYSSELNVNALELDDSALYLCASSLRQGASPGNTIYFGEGSWLTVV.

For the CDR3, the DNA is TGCGCCAGCAGCTATAGCGGCCCCTCCGAGCAGTACTTC. Residues: CASSYSGPSEQYF. V usage is TRBV5-1 and J usage is TRBJ2-7; maybe TRBD2 (6 bases). Between the trimmed V and J ends, which lost 3 bases and 6 bases, there was a span of 13 bases. Germline CDR1 is SGHRS and CDR2 is YFSETQ. The CDR3 has 13 residues.

The gene calls are TRBV5-1 and TRBJ1-2; TRBD1 matches 8 bases. This CDR3 has 12 amino acids. The ends lost 4 bases at V and 6 bases at J; junction bases unmatched: 2. Germline CDR1 and CDR2: SGHRS and YFSETQ. CDR3 nucleotide sequence: TGCGCCAGCAGCCAGGACAGGGATGGCTACACCTTC. Protein product: CASSQDRDGYTF.

V is TRBV6-1 and J is TRBJ1-1; D is ambiguous. The V and J ends lost 2 bases and 5 bases respectively, with 12 bases between them. The germline gives CDR1 MNHNS, CDR2 SASEGT. The CDR3 length is 14 residues. In DNA form, the CDR3 reads TGTGCCAGCAGTGAACCCCCGCGGAAAACTGAAGCTTTCTTT. It codes for CASSEPPRKTEAFF.

The chain uses TRBV7-9 and TRBJ1-1; a possible D gene is TRBD1 (5 bases). Germline V gene data show CDR1 as SEHNR and CDR2 as FQNEAQ (reference sequence). V shed 6 bases and J shed 1 base, with 12 bases lying between them. The CDR3 extends over 14 amino acids. CDR3 amino acids: CASRAYQGNTEAFF. The CDR3 DNA reads TGTGCCAGCAGGGCATATCAGGGGAACACTGAAGCTTTCTTT.

The gene calls are TRBV5-5 and TRBJ2-7; D is perhaps TRBD2 (5 bases). There are 15 residues in the CDR3. With 0 bases removed from V and 7 bases from J, the gap between germline ends came to 17 bases. Germline CDR1 and CDR2: SGHKS and YYEKEE (reference sequence). CDR3 amino acids: CASSLVPSSSREQYF. As DNA, the CDR3 is TGTGCCAGCAGCTTGGTTCCTAGCTCCTCGCGTGAGCAGTACTTC.

The chain recombines TRBV11-3 with TRBJ2-3; D remains unclear. This CDR3 has 14 residues. V lost 5 bases and J 0 bases, leaving 9 bases between the germline ends. CDR1 is SGHNT and CDR2 is YENEEA in the germline V gene. The CDR3 DNA follows: TGTGCCAGCAGCCCTCTAGGTAGCACAGATACGCAGTATTTT. The encoded protein is CASSPLGSTDTQYF.

The chain couples TRBV6-4 to TRBJ2-2; 13 bases fit TRBD2. This CDR3 is built from 15 residues. Trimming removed 6 bases from V and 5 bases from J; junction bases left unmatched: 3. Per the germline V gene, CDR1 is MRHNA and CDR2 is SNTAGT. The CDR3 protein is CASSGTSGETGELFF. In DNA form, the CDR3 reads TGTGCCAGCAGCGGGACTAGCGGGGAAACCGGGGAGCTGTTTTTT.

The V gene is TRBV7-2, the J gene TRBJ1-2, with TRBD1 matching over 9 bases. V lost 11 bases and J lost 5; bases outside the gene matches: 9. Looked up from germline, CDR1 is SGHTA and CDR2 is FQGNSA. The CDR3 loop spans 13 amino acids. The CDR3, as DNA: TGTGCCGGACGTACAGGGGGCACATATGGCTACACCTTC. Translation: CAGRTGGTYGYTF.

The V and J genes are TRBV2 and TRBJ1-1; no clear D gene. Trimming stripped 10 bases from V and 8 bases from J, with 5 bases between. Germline lookup yields CDR1 SNHLY and CDR2 FYNNEI. The CDR3 length is 8 residues. Here the CDR3 DNA reads TGTGCCACTAGAGAAGCTTTCTTT. Protein: CATREAFF.

This clone is a singleton in its sample. The chain combines TRBV6-2 or TRBV6-3 with TRBJ1-4; TRBD1 agrees at 7 bases. The CDR3 has 16 amino acids. V shed 4 bases, J shed 3 bases, and the junction held 8 bases outside the gene matches. CDR1 and CDR2 from the germline V gene are MNHEY and SVGEGT. In DNA, the CDR3 is TGTGCCAGCAGTTCAGCAACAGGGGCGGCTAATGAAAAACTGTTTTTT. This encodes CASSSATGAANEKLFF.

The rearrangement joins TRBV19 to TRBJ2-7, with D unclear. This CDR3 comprises 12 residues. V lost 2 bases and J 6 bases, leaving 8 bases between the germline ends. Germline CDR1 is LNHDA and CDR2 is SQIVND (reference sequence). The CDR3 is CASSITPSEQYF. CDR3 nucleotides: TGTGCCAGTAGTATAACACCCTCCGAGCAGTACTTC.

The chain links TRBV24-1 to TRBJ2-5; 10 bases are shared with TRBD2. From germline, CDR1 is KGHDR and CDR2 SFDVKD. V trimming: 3 bases; J trimming: 2 bases; junction bases outside the gene matches: 5. This CDR3 has 16 amino acids. The CDR3 reads CATSDASGGVQETQYF. The CDR3 DNA reads as TGTGCCACCAGTGATGCTAGCGGGGGAGTACAAGAGACCCAGTACTTC.

A note on this clone: The junction and the germline gene differ at one end; a read error may be behind it. The chain couples TRBV9 to TRBJ2-3; 11 bases are shared with TRBD2. The CDR3 has 15 amino acids. Germline loops: CDR1 SGDLS, CDR2 YYNGEE. CDR3 sequence reads: CASGVSSGRSDTQYF. DNA for the CDR3: TGTGCCAGCGGCGTCTCTAGCGGGAGGTCAGATACGCAGTATTTT.

V gene TRBV15 combines with J gene TRBJ1-1, with D maybe TRBD1 (6 bases). Germline CDR1 reads LNHNV; CDR2 reads YYDKDF (reference sequence). Trimming removed 0 bases at V and 6 bases at J, with 23 bases between. This CDR3 has 18 amino acids. The CDR3 DNA follows: TGTGCCACCAGCAGAGATCGTGGGGTGGGGACACTGCACTCTGAAGCTTTCTTT. It is translated as CATSRDRGVGTLHSEAFF.

V gene TRBV12-3 or TRBV12-4 combines with J gene TRBJ1-1; D uncertain. The CDR3 is 13 residues long. V was cut by 6 bases and J by 4 bases, with 12 bases left in between. The CDR3 DNA reads TGTGCCAGCAGCCCCAGTATAAGCACTGAAGCTTTCTTT. This sequence encodes CASSPSISTEAFF.

This clone was counted between two and nine times. The chain combines TRBV9 with TRBJ1-4; 10 nucleotides agree with TRBD1. CDR1 and CDR2 (germline): SGDLS, YYNGEE. The ends lost 4 bases at V and 3 bases at J; junction bases unmatched: 9. This CDR3 spans 17 amino acids. The DNA for the CDR3 is TGTGCCAGCAGCCTCTCGACAGGGGGCAGGTCTAATGAAAAACTGTTTTTT. The encoded protein is CASSLSTGGRSNEKLFF.

This clone has a single count. The chain carries TRBV4-1 and TRBJ2-5; possible D gene TRBD2, 5 bases. The CDR3 totals 14 residues. Germline CDR1 reads MGHRA; CDR2 reads YSYEKL. V gave up 1 base and J gave up 2 bases, with 8 bases separating them. CDR3 amino acids: CASSQVGMQETQYF. The CDR3 nucleotides read TGCGCCAGCAGCCAAGTCGGGATGCAAGAGACCCAGTACTTC.

The chain combines TRBV19 with TRBJ1-1, with D tentatively TRBD1 (5 bases). The CDR3 loop spans 14 amino acids. V was trimmed by 4 bases and J by 1 base, leaving 10 bases between them. The V gene's germline CDR1 is LNHDA and CDR2 SQIVND (reference sequence). This CDR3 reads CASSKGGQNTEAFF. The CDR3 DNA follows: TGTGCCAGTAGTAAGGGTGGACAGAACACTGAAGCTTTCTTT.

CDR3 sequence reads: CASSFGLAATDTQYF. The CDR3 bases are TGTGCCAGCAGCTTCGGACTAGCGGCCACAGATACGCAGTATTTT. The J gene is TRBJ2-3, the V gene TRBV7-8, with TRBD2 matching over 10 bases. Germline V CDR1 and CDR2: SGHVS, FQNEAQ. Trimming removed 3 bases from V and 2 bases from J; junction bases left unmatched: 2. The CDR3 extends over 15 amino acids. The complete variable domain, with remaining parts taken from reference TRBV7-8 and TRBJ2-3, reads GAGVSQSPRYKVAKRGQDVALRCDPISGHVSLFWYQQALGQGPEFLTYFQNEAQLDKSGLPSDRFFAERPEGSVSTLKIQRTQQEDSAVYLCASSFGLAATDTQYFGPGTRLTVL.

The chain employs TRBV28 and TRBJ2-7, with D maybe TRBD2 (5 bases). The CDR3 contains 14 residues. CDR1 is MDHEN, CDR2 SYDVKM, per germline. Trimming left V 5 bases short and J 5 bases short, with 16 bases between. CDR3 in DNA: TGTGCCAGCAGTAGGTGGCGGAGGCGCCACGAGCAGTACTTC. As protein: CASSRWRRRHEQYF.